This T cell receptor beta chain was sequenced for a study of cytotoxic CD8 clonotypes in ibrutinib-treated CLL. At the level of the study: Patient counts were approximately 12 relapsed/refractory, approximately 15 treatment-naive and about 17 IGHV unmutated. The taking of response samples occurred after a median about 13 months of treatment, with a range of 6 to 36.

This clone appeared a single time. The antigen is unknown. Study-wide points: Relative to age-matched healthy donors, clonality at baseline was higher, and it tracked circulating CD8+ T-cell counts. Elevated clonality accompanied ibrutinib response, with a return toward baseline values at progression.

The CDR3 contains 14 residues. V was trimmed by 6 bases and J by 3 bases, leaving 13 bases between them. In germline, CDR1 is SGHRS, CDR2 YFSETQ. Clones were sequenced by immunoSEQ multiplex PCR, and TCRdb holds only the in-frame ones, with some missing. This table has 110,000 or so clones, under 70% appearing once. Sequencing was performed on PBMCs, taken after 24 months of ibrutinib treatment. The TCR sequence derives from a human donor with chronic lymphocytic leukemia. The chain uses TRBV5-1 and TRBJ2-1; D may correspond to TRBD1 or TRBD2 (5 bases each). The CDR3 here is CASTPMGVYNEQFF. DNA for the CDR3: TGCGCCAGCACACCCATGGGGGTCTACAATGAGCAGTTCTTC.